The table lists the clone carrying this T cell receptor (beta chain) with a few counts. Primers included in the PCR were 60 Vbeta and 13 Jbeta primers. Here immunoSEQ multiplex PCR was the method, and the copy in TCRdb shows in-frame clones only, minus some. The top ten hold about 2.5% of the sample, which has just over 200,000 clones, just under 70% seen once. These data belong to a study of cytomegalovirus exposure and HLA in healthy donors. This CDR3 is 14 amino acids long. CDR1 and CDR2 (germline): SGDLS, YYNGEE. The V segment lost 4 bases and the J segment 7 bases; nucleotides outside the gene matches: 8.

This TCR was recovered from a middle-aged man in good health and CMV-seropositive. This chain joins TRBV9 and TRBJ2-7, with 10 bases matching TRBD1. The sample consisted of PBMCs. DNA of the CDR3: TGTGCCAGCAGCCCGAGACAGGGGGCGGGGGAGCAGTACTTC. Amino acid sequence: CASSPRQGAGEQYF.